This TCR beta chain was sequenced during a study of response to subunit inactivated influenza vaccine. Findings and caveats of the study: It was the authors' suggestion that each seasonal influenza vaccination recruits few new T cells.

TCRdb itself ran the RT-PCR reads through MiXCR, one entry per CDR3 protein. Seen here are hundreds of thousands of distinct CDR3 sequences, about 15% observed once, and the top ten hold roughly 11%. The CDR3 contains 15 residues. V was pared by 4 bases and J by 2 bases, with 13 bases between. This clonotype was seen ten or more times. Its antigen is unidentified. Source: PBMCs from blood, taken less than 13 days after vaccination. The receptor's source is a middle-aged man who received an inactivated influenza vaccine. The chain is built from TRBV12-3 or TRBV12-4 and TRBJ2-3; D gene unclear. DNA for the CDR3: TGTGCCAGCAGTTCCTCTGCAACATCCACAGATACGCAGTATTTT. Protein: CASSSSATSTDTQYF.